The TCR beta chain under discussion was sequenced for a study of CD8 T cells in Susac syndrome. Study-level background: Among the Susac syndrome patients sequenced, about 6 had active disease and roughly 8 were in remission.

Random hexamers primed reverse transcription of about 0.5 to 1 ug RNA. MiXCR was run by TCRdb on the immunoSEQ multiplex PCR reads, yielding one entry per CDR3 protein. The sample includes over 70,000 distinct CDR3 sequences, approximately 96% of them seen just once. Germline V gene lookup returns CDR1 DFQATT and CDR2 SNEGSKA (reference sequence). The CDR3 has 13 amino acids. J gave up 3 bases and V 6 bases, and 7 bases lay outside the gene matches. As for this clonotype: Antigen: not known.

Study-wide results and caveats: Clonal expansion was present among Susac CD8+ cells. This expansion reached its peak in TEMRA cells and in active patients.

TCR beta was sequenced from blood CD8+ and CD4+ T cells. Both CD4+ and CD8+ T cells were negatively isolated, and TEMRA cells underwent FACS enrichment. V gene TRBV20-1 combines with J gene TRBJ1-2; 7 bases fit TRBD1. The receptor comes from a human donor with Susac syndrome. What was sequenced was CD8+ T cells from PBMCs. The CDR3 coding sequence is TGCAGTGCATATACAGGGGTGTACTATGGCTACACCTTC. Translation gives CSAYTGVYYGYTF.